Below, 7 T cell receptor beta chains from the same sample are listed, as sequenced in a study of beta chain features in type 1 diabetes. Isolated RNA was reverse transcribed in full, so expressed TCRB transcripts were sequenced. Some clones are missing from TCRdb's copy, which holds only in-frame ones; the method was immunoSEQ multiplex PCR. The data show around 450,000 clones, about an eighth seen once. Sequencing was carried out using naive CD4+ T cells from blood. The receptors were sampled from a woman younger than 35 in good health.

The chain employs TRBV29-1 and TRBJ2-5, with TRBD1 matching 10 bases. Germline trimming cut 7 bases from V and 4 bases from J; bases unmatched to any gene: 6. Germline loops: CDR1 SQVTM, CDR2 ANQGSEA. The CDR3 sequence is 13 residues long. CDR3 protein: CSESTGGIETQYF. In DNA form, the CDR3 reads TGCAGCGAATCGACAGGGGGCATAGAGACCCAGTACTTC. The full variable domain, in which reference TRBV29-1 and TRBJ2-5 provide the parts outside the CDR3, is SAVISQKPSRDICQRGTSLTIQCQVDSQVTMMFWYRQQPGQSLTLIATANQGSEATYESGFVIDKFPISRPNLTFSTLTVSNMSPEDSSIYLCSESTGGIETQYFGPGTRLLVL.

CDR3: CASSDTTGSEYGYTF. Written as DNA, the CDR3 is TGTGCCAGCAGTGACACGACAGGGTCGGAGTATGGCTACACCTTC. The V and J genes are TRBV25-1 and TRBJ1-2, with 7 nucleotides matching TRBD1. This CDR3 is built from 15 residues. Per germline, CDR1 MGHDK and CDR2 SYGVNS. After removal of 3 bases from V and 5 bases from J, the junction contained 9 bases not matched to a gene.

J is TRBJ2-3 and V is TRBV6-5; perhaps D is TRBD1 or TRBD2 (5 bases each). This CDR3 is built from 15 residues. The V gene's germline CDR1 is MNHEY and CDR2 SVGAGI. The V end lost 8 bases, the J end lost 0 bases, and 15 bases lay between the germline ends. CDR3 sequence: CASQTSGLSTDTQYF. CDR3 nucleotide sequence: TGTGCCAGCCAAACGTCGGGGCTGAGCACAGATACGCAGTATTTT.

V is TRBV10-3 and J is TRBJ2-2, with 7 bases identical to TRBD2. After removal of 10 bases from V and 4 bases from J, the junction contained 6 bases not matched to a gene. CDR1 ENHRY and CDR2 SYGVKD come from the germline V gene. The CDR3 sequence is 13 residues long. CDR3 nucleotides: TGTGCCACCGGACTAGTGGGCACCGGGGAGCTGTTTTTT. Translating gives CATGLVGTGELFF.

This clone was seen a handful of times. The CDR3 region has the DNA TGCAGCGTTGAACGCGCACTGAACACTGAAGCTTTCTTT. It codes for CSVERALNTEAFF. This rearrangement joins TRBV29-1 to TRBJ1-1; no clear D. Trimming cost V 2 bases and J 0 bases, with 7 bases left between them. Per germline, CDR1 SQVTM and CDR2 ANQGSEA. The CDR3 is 13 residues long.

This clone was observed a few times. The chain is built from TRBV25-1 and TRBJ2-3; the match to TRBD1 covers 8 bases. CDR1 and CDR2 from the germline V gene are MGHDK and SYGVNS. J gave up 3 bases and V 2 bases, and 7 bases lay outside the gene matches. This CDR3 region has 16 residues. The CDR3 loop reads CASSEVQGARTDTQYF. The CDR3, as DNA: TGTGCCAGCAGTGAAGTTCAGGGGGCGAGAACAGATACGCAGTATTTT. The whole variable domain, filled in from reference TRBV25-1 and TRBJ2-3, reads EADIYQTPRYLVIGTGKKITLECSQTMGHDKMYWYQQDPGMELHLIHYSYGVNSTEKGDLSSESTVSRIRTEHFPLTLESARPSHTSQYLCASSEVQGARTDTQYFGPGTRLTVL.

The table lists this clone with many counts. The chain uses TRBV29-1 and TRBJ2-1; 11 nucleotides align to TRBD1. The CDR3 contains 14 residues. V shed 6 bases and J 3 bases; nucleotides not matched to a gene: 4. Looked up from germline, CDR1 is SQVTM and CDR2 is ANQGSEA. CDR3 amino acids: CSVSDRGLYNEQFF. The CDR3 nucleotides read TGCAGCGTCTCGGACAGGGGGCTCTACAATGAGCAGTTCTTC.